The 19 T cell receptor beta chains given below trace back to one sample, sequenced in a study of T cell clonotyping in hematopoietic cell transplantation. Assay used: immunoSEQ multiplex PCR; TCRdb lists only in-frame clones, some missing. The table has under 15,000 clones, 89% seen once. Sequencing was done on a sample of peripheral blood mononuclear cells. The receptors originated from a human donor who either received an allogeneic hematopoietic cell transplant for a myeloid malignancy or was a related donor (not recorded which). Some clones in this sample may be carry-over from other donors' samples.

The gene calls are TRBV7-2 and TRBJ2-1; 8 bases map to TRBD2. CDR3 length equals 15 residues. CDR1 and CDR2 (germline): SGHTA, FQGNSA. Trimming at V came to 0 bases and at J to 4 bases, leaving 2 bases not matched to a gene. Here the CDR3 reads CASSLAPGGYNEQFF. CDR3 in DNA: TGTGCCAGCAGCTTAGCTCCGGGGGGGTACAATGAGCAGTTCTTC. The full variable domain, rest sourced from reference TRBV7-2 and TRBJ2-1, is GAGVSQSPSNKVTEKGKDVELRCDPISGHTALYWYRQSLGQGLEFLIYFQGNSAPDKSGLPSDRFSAERTGGSVSTLTIQRTQQEDSAVYLCASSLAPGGYNEQFFGPGTRLTVL.

This clone was detected once. The genes are TRBV10-2 and TRBJ2-1; the D is unclear. The CDR3 consists of 13 residues. The V and J ends lost 4 bases and 7 bases respectively, with 11 bases between them. Per the germline V gene, CDR1 is WSHSY and CDR2 is SAAADI. The CDR3: CASSGVTSNEQFF. Written as DNA, the CDR3 is TGCGCCAGCAGTGGGGTTACCTCAAATGAGCAGTTCTTC.

The chain joins TRBV11-2 to TRBJ2-6; 7 bases are shared with TRBD1. Germline-derived CDR1 and CDR2 are SGHAT and FQNNGV. The CDR3 sequence is 16 residues long. The J segment lost 4 bases and the V segment lost 7 bases, leaving 10 bases of the junction unmatched. CDR3 sequence reads: CASTRGQLWGANVLTF. In DNA form, the CDR3 reads TGTGCCAGCACTAGGGGGCAGCTGTGGGGGGCCAACGTCCTGACTTTC.

V is TRBV5-4 and J is TRBJ1-1; tentatively, D is TRBD1 (6 bases). V shed 4 bases and J shed 0 bases, with 13 bases lying between them. The CDR3 contains 15 residues. Germline V gene lookup returns CDR1 SGHNT and CDR2 YYREEE (reference sequence). The CDR3: CASSAPQGMNTEAFF. The CDR3 DNA reads as TGTGCCAGCAGCGCCCCACAGGGAATGAACACTGAAGCTTTCTTT.

This chain connects TRBV14 to TRBJ1-2; TRBD1 matches at 10 bases. The V and J ends lost 3 bases and 7 bases, in that order; junction bases with no gene match: 8. Germline V gives CDR1 SGHDN, CDR2 FVKESK. The CDR3 is 15 residues long. CDR3 sequence: CASSHEGQGVGGYTF. The CDR3 DNA follows: TGTGCCAGCAGCCACGAAGGACAGGGGGTTGGTGGCTACACCTTC. Full variable domain (outside the CDR3, taken from reference TRBV14 and TRBJ1-2): EAGVTQFPSHSVIEKGQTVTLRCDPISGHDNLYWYRRVMGKEIKFLLHFVKESKQDESGMPNNRFLAERTGGTYSTLKVQPAELEDSGVYFCASSHEGQGVGGYTFGSGTRLTVV.

The rearrangement links TRBV7-3 to TRBJ2-1; D gene unclear. The germline gives CDR1 SGHTA, CDR2 FQGTGA. The V end was cut by 6 bases, the J end by 6 bases, with 9 bases between. This CDR3 has 12 residues. The CDR3 sequence: CASSSTANEQFF. As DNA, the CDR3 is TGTGCCAGCAGTAGTACGGCCAATGAGCAGTTCTTC. The entire variable domain, with the rest obtained from reference TRBV7-3 and TRBJ2-1, is as follows: GAGVSQTPSNKVTEKGKYVELRCDPISGHTALYWYRQSLGQGPEFLIYFQGTGAADDSGLPNDRFFAVRPEGSVSTLKIQRTERGDSAVYLCASSSTANEQFFGPGTRLTVL.

This chain joins TRBV5-1 and TRBJ1-1; D is unclear. V was clipped by 0 bases and J by 1 base, with 7 bases between them. The CDR3 contains 14 residues. Germline assignment: CDR1 SGHRS and CDR2 YFSETQ. The CDR3 reads CASSLEGTNTEAFF. CDR3 bases: TGCGCCAGCAGCTTGGAGGGCACGAACACTGAAGCTTTCTTT.

V gene TRBV6-6 combines with J gene TRBJ1-5; 7 bases agree with TRBD1. The CDR3 has 14 residues. J lost 3 bases, V lost 6 bases, and 5 bases had no gene match. CDR1 and CDR2 from the germline V gene are MNHNY and SVGAGI (reference sequence). In DNA, the CDR3 is TGTGCCAGCAGGCCAGGGACAGTCAATCAGCCCCAGCATTTT. Encoded protein: CASRPGTVNQPQHF.

J is TRBJ2-2 and V is TRBV6-5; D perhaps matches TRBD1 (5 bases). The CDR3 has 14 residues. From germline, CDR1 is MNHEY and CDR2 SVGAGI. V gave up 7 bases and J gave up 2 bases, with 11 bases separating them. The CDR3 reads CASIYDRNTGELFF. The DNA for the CDR3 is TGTGCCAGCATCTACGACAGAAACACCGGGGAGCTGTTTTTT.

The J gene is TRBJ1-3, the V gene TRBV4-2; weak D call: TRBD1 (6 bases). The CDR3 is 16 residues long. Germline V gene lookup returns CDR1 LGHNA and CDR2 YNFKEQ. The V gene lost 4 bases and the J gene lost 0 bases, with 13 bases spanning the gap. CDR3: CASSPPETGSGNTIYF. The CDR3 nucleotides are TGTGCCAGCAGCCCTCCCGAGACAGGCTCTGGAAACACCATATATTTT.

This chain connects TRBV7-9 to TRBJ2-3, with no clear D. V lost 5 bases and J lost 6, with 12 bases in between. CDR1 is SEHNR, CDR2 FQNEAQ, per germline (reference sequence). The CDR3 is made up of 13 amino acids. In nucleotides, the CDR3 is TGTGCCAGCAGCCCTAAGGGTCCCGATACGCAGTATTTT. It encodes CASSPKGPDTQYF. Combining the CDR3 with reference TRBV7-9 and TRBJ2-3 gives the whole variable domain DTGVSQNPRHKITKRGQNVTFRCDPISEHNRLYWYRQTLGQGPEFLTYFQNEAQLEKSRLLSDRFSAERPKGSFSTLEIQRTEQGDSAMYLCASSPKGPDTQYFGPGTRLTVL.

The V gene is TRBV30, the J gene TRBJ2-7; D call uncertain. Germline CDR1 GTSNPN, CDR2 SVGIG (reference sequence). The CDR3 is made up of 13 amino acids. The V end lost 4 bases, the J end lost 7 bases, and 17 bases lay between the germline ends. The CDR3 bases are TGTGCCTGGACCCCGACCTCCTGGTTGGAGCAGTACTTC. Translation: CAWTPTSWLEQYF.

The gene calls are TRBV5-1 and TRBJ1-2; weak D call: TRBD1 (5 bases). The V gene lost 7 bases and the J gene lost 4 bases, with 17 bases spanning the gap. Germline V lookup: CDR1 SGHRS, CDR2 YFSETQ. This CDR3 is 14 amino acids long. The CDR3 protein is CASEDPGTVYGYTF. CDR3 in DNA: TGCGCCAGCGAGGACCCGGGGACGGTCTATGGCTACACCTTC.

This sequence joins TRBV19 and TRBJ1-5; 9 bases align to TRBD1. The length of the CDR3 is 14 residues. V lost 5 bases, J lost 7 bases, and 6 bases stayed unmatched. CDR1 LNHDA and CDR2 SQIVND come from the germline V gene (reference sequence). CDR3: CASSRTGEWQPQHF. As DNA, the CDR3 is TGTGCCAGTAGTCGGACAGGGGAGTGGCAGCCCCAGCATTTT. Together with reference TRBV19 and TRBJ1-5, the CDR3 gives the full variable domain: DGGITQSPKYLFRKEGQNVTLSCEQNLNHDAMYWYRQDPGQGLRLIYYSQIVNDFQKGDIAEGYSVSREKKESFPLTVTSAQKNPTAFYLCASSRTGEWQPQHFGDGTRLSIL.

The chain recombines TRBV5-6 with TRBJ1-2; perhaps TRBD1 as D (5 bases). CDR1 and CDR2 (germline): SGHDT, YYEEEE. This CDR3 has 14 residues. The V end was cut by 0 bases, the J end by 7 bases, with 13 bases between. CDR3 DNA: TGTGCCAGCAGCTTGGGACAGACGTATCGTGGCTACACCTTC. Its protein product is CASSLGQTYRGYTF.

Only one count was recorded for this clone. The V call is TRBV11-1, the J call TRBJ1-1, with 8 positions matching TRBD1. V shed 0 bases and J 5 bases; nucleotides not matched to a gene: 5. The CDR3 sequence is 15 residues long. Germline V gene sequence: CDR1 SGHAT, CDR2 FQDESV (reference sequence). CDR3 residues: CASSLALTGGTEAFF. CDR3 coding DNA: TGTGCCAGCAGCTTAGCTTTAACAGGGGGTACTGAAGCTTTCTTT.

J is TRBJ1-4 and V is TRBV7-8, with a possible D match to TRBD1 (5 bases). V was clipped by 5 bases and J by 8 bases, with 15 bases between them. CDR3 length equals 14 residues. In germline, CDR1 is SGHVS, CDR2 FQNEAQ. The chain's CDR3 is CASSRDRVVEKLFF. CDR3 DNA: TGTGCCAGCAGCCGGGACCGAGTGGTCGAAAAACTGTTTTTT.

The rearrangement links TRBV7-6 to TRBJ2-3; D may be TRBD2 (6 bases). The germline V gene encodes CDR1 SGHVS and CDR2 FNYEAQ. The V end lost 1 base, the J end lost 4 bases, and 18 bases lay between the germline ends. The CDR3 is 17 amino acids. The DNA for the CDR3 is TGTGCCAGCAGCTTAGGCGGTAGGAGGGAAGAGGCAGATACGCAGTATTTT. As protein: CASSLGGRREEADTQYF.

In DNA form, the CDR3 reads TGTGCCAGCAGAAGCTCCTCAGATTACGAGCAGTACTTC. Residues: CASRSSSDYEQYF. The V and J genes are TRBV6-5 and TRBJ2-7; D gene unclear. The V end was cut by 6 bases, the J end by 4 bases, with 13 bases between. The CDR3 has 13 amino acids. Germline V gives CDR1 MNHEY, CDR2 SVGAGI.